Presented here are 24 T cell receptor beta chains from one specimen sequenced in a study of T cells in Graves' hyperthyroidism and ophthalmopathy. Amplification yielded TCR beta CDR3 regions, with RNA transcripts as the source. A first-round RT-PCR of the TCR CDR3 used the HTBI primer set. One entry per CDR3 protein, called by TCRdb with MiXCR from the multiplex PCR reads. This sample has over 500,000 distinct CDR3 sequences; around 15% occur once, and the top ten carry approximately 15%. Sequencing input: blood. The origin of the receptors is a woman aged 40 to 50 with Graves' hyperthyroidism.

The chain carries TRBV20-1 and TRBJ2-3; 7 nucleotides align to TRBD1. Germline CDR1 is DFQATT and CDR2 is SNEGSKA (reference sequence). The CDR3 runs to 14 residues. J lost 0 bases, V lost 6 bases, and 6 bases had no gene match. CDR3 bases: TGCAGTGCCCCGGGACAGCGAAGCACAGATACGCAGTATTTT. Its translation is CSAPGQRSTDTQYF.

This chain links TRBV14 with TRBJ1-1, with D unclear. Looked up from germline, CDR1 is SGHDN and CDR2 is FVKESK. The CDR3 contains 15 residues. The V end lost 0 bases, the J end lost 3 bases, and 11 bases lay between the germline ends. CDR3 region: CASSQEEIMYTEAFF. CDR3 bases: TGTGCCAGCAGCCAAGAAGAGATAATGTACACTGAAGCTTTCTTT.

At least ten counts were recorded for this clonotype. The rearrangement uses TRBV20-1 and TRBJ2-1; no definite D call. The CDR3 is 12 amino acids. Looked up from germline, CDR1 is DFQATT and CDR2 is SNEGSKA (reference sequence). V was pared by 3 bases and J by 5 bases, with 8 bases between. CDR3 DNA: TGCAGTGCTAGGGCAGACAACAATGAGCAGTTCTTC. It encodes CSARADNNEQFF.

This sequence joins TRBV6-1 and TRBJ2-3, with 8 bases identical to TRBD2. Germline values: CDR1 MNHNS, CDR2 SASEGT. V was pared by 2 bases and J by 1 base, with 8 bases of the junction left unmatched. The CDR3 loop spans 17 amino acids. CDR3 bases: TGTGCCAGCAGTGAATACCTTCCGGGAGGGGGCACAGATACGCAGTATTTT. This gives the protein CASSEYLPGGGTDTQYF.

This clonotype was counted at least ten times. The chain couples TRBV4-1 to TRBJ2-7; 8 positions agree with TRBD1. The junction had 12 bases not matched to a gene; V was cut back by 4 bases and J by 1 base. The CDR3 spans 17 residues. Germline V gives CDR1 MGHRA, CDR2 YSYEKL. The CDR3 loop is CASSRVTGTGQSYEQYF. The CDR3 coding sequence is TGCGCCAGCAGCCGGGTAACAGGGACAGGTCAATCCTACGAGCAGTACTTC.

CDR3 bases: TGCAGTGTTTGGGAGGTCTTGAACACTGAAGCTTTCTTT. Encoded protein: CSVWEVLNTEAFF. The chain is built from TRBV20-1 and TRBJ1-1; D unresolved. Germline CDR1 and CDR2: DFQATT and SNEGSKA (reference sequence). The CDR3 is 13 amino acids. V was clipped by 7 bases and J by 0 bases, with 12 bases between them.

This clonotype was counted ten times or more. The chain joins TRBV10-2 to TRBJ2-7, with D hard to call. V dropped 0 bases and J dropped 3 bases, with 12 bases sitting between them. Germline V gene sequence: CDR1 WSHSY, CDR2 SAAADI. This CDR3 region has 15 residues. DNA of the CDR3: TGCGCCAGCAGTGAGTCCGGTCTACCCAGCTACGAGCAGTACTTC. This gives the protein CASSESGLPSYEQYF.

Here the CDR3 reads CASSPAGQPYGYTF. CDR3 DNA sequence: TGTGCCAGCAGCCCCGCGGGACAACCTTATGGCTACACCTTC. The chain joins TRBV7-6 to TRBJ1-2; tentative D call: TRBD1 (6 bases). Germline assignment: CDR1 SGHVS and CDR2 FNYEAQ. The V end was cut by 5 bases, the J end by 5 bases, with 15 bases between. The CDR3 runs 14 residues.

This sequence joins TRBV7-2 and TRBJ1-1; weak D call: TRBD1 (5 bases). Between the trimmed V and J ends, which lost 1 base and 1 base, there was a span of 10 bases. The CDR3 runs 15 residues. Germline CDR1 SGHTA, CDR2 FQGNSA. CDR3 coding DNA: TGTGCCAGCAGCTTAGTTCGACAGAGGAACACTGAAGCTTTCTTT. It yields the protein CASSLVRQRNTEAFF.

This clonotype was recorded many times. The V gene is TRBV5-1, the J gene TRBJ1-1, with 8 bases aligning to TRBD1. This CDR3 has 15 amino acids. V shed 0 bases and J 5 bases; nucleotides not matched to a gene: 6. CDR1 is SGHRS and CDR2 is YFSETQ in the germline V gene. The CDR3 region has the DNA TGCGCCAGCAGCTTGGGTGGACAGGGAAAAACTGAAGCTTTCTTT. Translation: CASSLGGQGKTEAFF.

This sequence joins TRBV15 and TRBJ2-7; 7 bases agree with TRBD1. The CDR3 loop spans 15 amino acids. Unmatched junction bases numbered 6, after V lost 0 bases and J lost 4 bases. CDR1 LNHNV and CDR2 YYDKDF come from the germline V gene (reference sequence). CDR3 sequence (DNA): TGTGCCACCAGCAGAGATCCCGGGACAGAGTACGAGCAGTACTTC. Its translation: CATSRDPGTEYEQYF.

The chain joins TRBV7-9 to TRBJ2-7, with D perhaps matching TRBD2 (6 bases). V was clipped by 4 bases and J by 7 bases, with 14 bases between them. Germline CDR1 SEHNR, CDR2 FQNEAQ (reference sequence). The CDR3 length is 13 residues. CDR3 sequence reads: CASSYSGGREQYF. In DNA, the CDR3 is TGTGCCAGCAGCTATAGCGGCGGGCGGGAGCAGTACTTC. Based on the CDR3 plus reference TRBV7-9 and TRBJ2-7, the full variable domain is DTGVSQNPRHKITKRGQNVTFRCDPISEHNRLYWYRQTLGQGPEFLTYFQNEAQLEKSRLLSDRFSAERPKGSFSTLEIQRTEQGDSAMYLCASSYSGGREQYFGPGTRLTVT.

This clonotype turned up a few times. The chain joins TRBV6-1 to TRBJ1-2, with TRBD1 matching over 9 bases. This CDR3 spans 14 amino acids. V lost 5 bases to trimming and J lost 7 bases; unmatched junction nucleotides: 8. Germline V CDR1 and CDR2: MNHNS, SASEGT. As DNA, the CDR3 is TGTGCCAGCAGTCCGGGACAGGGTTCTCTTGGCTACACCTTC. Translation: CASSPGQGSLGYTF.

This clonotype was seen ten or more times. V is TRBV6-2 or TRBV6-3 and J is TRBJ1-5, with D perhaps TRBD1 (5 bases). From germline, CDR1 is MNHEY and CDR2 SVGEGT. Between the trimmed V and J ends, which lost 5 bases and 8 bases, there was a span of 16 bases. CDR3 length: 14 amino acids. DNA of the CDR3: TGTGCCAGCAGTCCAATTTGGGGCATGAAGCCCCAGCATTTT. Its translation: CASSPIWGMKPQHF.

This clonotype was found a few times. The CDR3 DNA reads as TGCAGCGTCCAGATCGGAGGACAGGGGGTCGAGCAGTACTTC. This translates into CSVQIGGQGVEQYF. The chain carries TRBV29-1 and TRBJ2-7; 10 bases line up with TRBD1. The junction had 11 bases not matched to a gene; V was cut back by 6 bases and J by 6 bases. The CDR3 spans 14 residues. Germline V gene data show CDR1 as SQVTM and CDR2 as ANQGSEA.

The rearrangement joins TRBV10-2 to TRBJ1-2; 7 nucleotides align to TRBD1. The CDR3 contains 16 residues. V was clipped by 0 bases and J by 1 base; unmatched bases: 5. Germline V gene data show CDR1 as WSHSY and CDR2 as SAAADI. CDR3 sequence reads: CASSESGGGINYGYTF. CDR3 nucleotide sequence: TGCGCCAGCAGTGAGTCGGGAGGGGGCATTAACTATGGCTACACCTTC.

The genes are TRBV7-9 and TRBJ2-3; 9 bases match TRBD2. The V and J ends lost 5 bases and 4 bases, in that order; junction bases with no gene match: 13. Germline V lookup: CDR1 SEHNR, CDR2 FQNEAQ (reference sequence). The CDR3 contains 17 residues. The DNA for the CDR3 is TGTGCCAGCAGCCCCCCGTCGGCGGGAGGGCCCCCAGATACGCAGTATTTT. This encodes CASSPPSAGGPPDTQYF.

This clonotype has at least ten counts. The rearrangement links TRBV12-5 to TRBJ2-7, with D perhaps TRBD2 (5 bases). The V gene's germline CDR1 is LGHNT and CDR2 FRNRAP. The CDR3 spans 14 residues. Trimming took off 7 bases at V and 0 bases at J, with 13 bases between the two ends. CDR3 nucleotides: TGTGCTAGTGCCCCGGGGTCTAGCTCCTACGAGCAGTACTTC. This sequence encodes CASAPGSSSYEQYF. The whole variable domain, remainder taken from reference TRBV12-5 and TRBJ2-7, is DARVTQTPRHKVTEMGQEVTMRCQPILGHNTVFWYRQTMMQGLELLAYFRNRAPLDDSGMPKDRFSAEMPDATLATLKIQPSEPRDSAVYFCASAPGSSSYEQYFGPGTRLTVT.

As for this clonotype: A junction end diverges from the germline sequence, so it may reflect a read error. The CDR3, as DNA: TGTGCCGGCAGCCATAGCGGAAAACACAACAATGAGCAGTTCTTC. Its protein is CAGSHSGKHNNEQFF. This chain uses TRBV11-3 with TRBJ2-1, with a tentative D call TRBD2 (6 bases). This CDR3 has 15 amino acids. Germline V lookup: CDR1 SGHNT, CDR2 YENEEA. Supplemented by reference TRBV11-3 and TRBJ2-1, the full variable domain reads EAGVVQSPRYKIIEKKQPVAFWCNPISGHNTLYWYLQNLGQGPELLIRYENEEAVDDSQLPKDRFSAERLKGVDSTLKIQPAELGDSAVYLCAGSHSGKHNNEQFFGPGTRLTVL.

This clonotype was found many times. The CDR3, as DNA: TGTGCCAGCAGTGTCGGGGGGAGGGATAATTCACCCCTCCACTTT. Its protein product is CASSVGGRDNSPLHF. The chain employs TRBV28 and TRBJ1-6; TRBD1 might be the D (5 bases). Per the germline V gene, CDR1 is MDHEN and CDR2 is SYDVKM. Between the trimmed V and J ends, which lost 5 bases and 5 bases, there was a span of 13 bases. The CDR3 is 15 residues long.

The gene calls are TRBV18 and TRBJ2-2, with 9 positions matching TRBD2. This CDR3 contains 22 residues. Germline V gene sequence: CDR1 KGHSH, CDR2 LQKENI. V lost 0 bases and J lost 8; bases outside the gene matches: 25. The CDR3 loop is CASSPPLALAGRGLTGAGELFF. CDR3 nucleotides: TGTGCCAGCTCACCACCGCTTGCGCTAGCGGGAAGAGGTTTAACGGGTGCTGGGGAGCTGTTTTTT.

The table lists this clonotype with many counts. V is TRBV7-3 and J is TRBJ2-1, with no clear D. Germline V CDR1 and CDR2: SGHTA, FQGTGA. Trimming stripped 2 bases from V and 7 bases from J, with 12 bases between. The length of the CDR3 is 14 residues. Here the CDR3 DNA reads TGTGCCAGCAGCTTAGGGCAGGCCTCTAATGAGCAGTTCTTC. This sequence encodes CASSLGQASNEQFF.

This clonotype has at least ten counts. This chain joins TRBV20-1 and TRBJ2-3; D unclear. V was trimmed by 6 bases and J by 6 bases, leaving 10 bases between them. Per germline, CDR1 DFQATT and CDR2 SNEGSKA (reference sequence). The CDR3 consists of 11 residues. CDR3 bases: TGCAGTGCCCTAAACGCGGATACGCAGTATTTT. It codes for CSALNADTQYF.

In its sample, this clonotype was seen many times. The V call is TRBV9, the J call TRBJ2-1; possible D gene TRBD1, 6 bases. The germline gives CDR1 SGDLS, CDR2 YYNGEE. This CDR3 contains 14 residues. V was shortened by 2 bases and J by 1 base, with 7 bases between the two germline ends. CDR3 protein: CASSVTGSYNEQFF. In DNA form, the CDR3 reads TGTGCCAGCAGCGTTACAGGGTCCTACAATGAGCAGTTCTTC. The whole variable domain, filled in from reference TRBV9 and TRBJ2-1, reads DSGVTQTPKHLITATGQRVTLRCSPRSGDLSVYWYQQSLDQGLQFLIQYYNGEERAKGNILERFSAQQFPDLHSELNLSSLELGDSALYFCASSVTGSYNEQFFGPGTRLTVL.